The T cell receptor beta chain described here comes from a study of blood T cell repertoires in COVID-19. Study background: COVID-19 samples from acute and convalescent phases originated in the United States, Italy and Spain. PBMCs, B-cell-depleted T cells, or T cells provided the cDNA or gDNA that made up the material.

This table comes from immunoSEQ multiplex PCR, and its TCRdb copy is limited to in-frame clones, with some not included. Counted here are roughly 220,000 clones, approximately 84% occurring once; the ten biggest clones make up more than 2.5%. The sample taken for sequencing was peripheral blood. This sequence was found in a woman in her twenties or thirties who had recovered from COVID-19.

The CDR3: CASMGQYHSNQPQHF. The CDR3 coding sequence is TGTGCCAGCATGGGACAGTACCATAGCAATCAGCCCCAGCATTTT. The J gene is TRBJ1-5, the V gene TRBV6-5; the match to TRBD1 covers 7 bases. Germline V gene sequence: CDR1 MNHEY, CDR2 SVGAGI. This CDR3 is 15 amino acids long. V trimming: 7 bases; J trimming: 0 bases; junction bases outside the gene matches: 6.